This T cell receptor beta chain was obtained from a study of PD-L1 blockade in urothelial cancer. Across the whole study: At some point between 2014 and 2016 therapy began: atezolizumab 1,200 mg intravenously every 3 weeks. At 6 weeks and at 3 weeks (second dose) after treatment start, blood was analyzed.

Repertoires were generated with immunoSEQ multiplex PCR, while TCRdb's copy carries only in-frame clones and drops some. The data contain about 66,000 clones, roughly 90% of them singletons. V lost 5 bases and J lost 1, with 8 bases in between. Germline V gene data show CDR1 as SGHAT and CDR2 as FQNNGV. The CDR3 extends over 13 amino acids. The time point is: peripheral blood 6 weeks after treatment start. All patients carried locally advanced or metastatic urothelial carcinoma. This clone was counted between two and nine times. Material: PBMCs, obtained around atezolizumab (anti-PD-L1) treatment. This receptor was obtained from a man aged 55 to 69 with urothelial cancer. This rearrangement joins TRBV11-2 to TRBJ2-5, with D unclear. DNA of the CDR3: TGTGCCAGCAGCCCCGGGTTCCAAGAGACCCAGTACTTC. Residues: CASSPGFQETQYF.